This T cell receptor beta chain was documented in a study of blood T cell repertoires in COVID-19. The Seattle patients, enrolled during active infection, were followed longitudinally. The germline V gene encodes CDR1 LNHDA and CDR2 SQIVND (reference sequence). V lost 3 bases and J lost 2; bases outside the gene matches: 7. The length of the CDR3 is 16 residues. TCRdb's table, derived via immunoSEQ multiplex PCR, lists solely in-frame clones and lacks some. Of some 240,000 clones in the sample, roughly 88% were seen once. The chain has TRBV19 and TRBJ2-5; 9 bases align to TRBD2. Sequenced sample: peripheral blood. The sequence derives from a woman between 65 and 79 years old with COVID-19, enrolled during active disease. The CDR3 DNA sequence: TGTGCCAGTAGTATGGTGGCTAGCGGGATGCAAGAGACCCAGTACTTC. Its translation: CASSMVASGMQETQYF.